Listed here are 8 T cell receptor beta chains from one sample, sequenced in a study of shared clonotypes between healthy human individuals. Generated by immunoSEQ multiplex PCR, the TCRdb table keeps only in-frame clones and is missing some. The sample shows 2 million to 2.5 million clones, approximately 95% of them seen only once. Sequencing was performed on naive CD4+ T cells from PBMCs. Subset indicated: CD45RA+ positively selected. The receptor set was obtained from a young man in good health. Some clones in this sample may be carry-over from other donors' samples.

The rearrangement joins TRBV27 to TRBJ1-1, with D unresolved. Germline CDR1 reads MNHEY; CDR2 reads SMNVEV (reference sequence). The V gene lost 8 bases and the J gene lost 10 bases, with 20 bases spanning the gap. This CDR3 is 13 amino acids long. The CDR3 DNA reads TGTGCCAGCCGTCTTTCCCCGGGCCTGGGAGCTTTCTTT. It codes for CASRLSPGLGAFF.

This clone was observed a handful of times. This sample includes further DNA sequences coding for the same CDR3. The rearrangement uses TRBV18 and TRBJ2-2; no reliable D call. The CDR3 has 11 amino acids. The ends were cut back, 3 bases at V and 6 bases at J, with 2 bases in the middle. Looked up from germline, CDR1 is KGHSH and CDR2 is LQKENI. CDR3 amino acids: CASSPSGELFF. The CDR3, as DNA: TGTGCCAGCTCACCGTCCGGGGAGCTGTTTTTT.

The CDR3 coding sequence is TGCGCCAGCAGCCTTGGGAGGGAGGGCCCCAACGAGCAGTACTTC. It codes for CASSLGREGPNEQYF. The chain joins TRBV4-3 to TRBJ2-7, with 7 bases matching TRBD2. The CDR3 is 15 amino acids. Germline loops: CDR1 LGHNA, CDR2 YSLEER. V trimming: 4 bases; J trimming: 5 bases; junction bases outside the gene matches: 11.

In regard to this clone: The same CDR3 can be traced to other DNA sequences in this sample. The chain couples TRBV9 to TRBJ2-7, with 8 bases fitting TRBD1. V shed 3 bases, J shed 0 bases, and the junction held 5 bases outside the gene matches. Germline lookup yields CDR1 SGDLS and CDR2 YYNGEE. This CDR3 is 15 amino acids long. The CDR3 loop is CASSAGQGSSYEQYF. CDR3 coding DNA: TGTGCCAGCAGCGCCGGACAGGGCAGCTCCTACGAGCAGTACTTC.

V and J are TRBV15 and TRBJ2-1; 7 positions match TRBD1. Per germline, CDR1 LNHNV and CDR2 YYDKDF (reference sequence). The CDR3 length is 19 residues. Unmatched junction bases numbered 16, after V lost 0 bases and J lost 5 bases. The CDR3 region has the DNA TGTGCCACCAGCAGAGATCGGACCCCGAAGGGGGCAGTTAACAATGAGCAGTTCTTC. Protein: CATSRDRTPKGAVNNEQFF.

This rearrangement joins TRBV7-9 to TRBJ2-1; the match to TRBD2 covers 10 bases. Germline values: CDR1 SEHNR, CDR2 FQNEAQ (reference sequence). CDR3 length equals 16 residues. V lost 5 bases and J lost 8; bases outside the gene matches: 12. CDR3 coding DNA: TGTGCCAGCAGCCCACCGAGCGGGAGGGCCCGGGATGAGCAGTTCTTC. This gives the protein CASSPPSGRARDEQFF.

The chain links TRBV2 to TRBJ2-1, with 7 bases aligning to TRBD2. The germline gives CDR1 SNHLY, CDR2 FYNNEI. The trim removed 4 bases at V and 8 bases at J, leaving 14 bases unmatched. The CDR3 contains 16 residues. The CDR3 nucleotides are TGTGCCAGCAGTGGCTTCTCAGCAGGCGGGAGTCATGAGCAGTTCTTC. Amino acids: CASSGFSAGGSHEQFF.

V usage is TRBV9 and J usage is TRBJ1-1, with D possibly being TRBD1 (6 bases). The germline CDR1 and CDR2 sequences are SGDLS and YYNGEE. The CDR3 spans 16 residues. Trimming shortened V by 3 bases and J by 10 bases, and 25 bases separated the two germline ends. The CDR3 region has the DNA TGTGCCAGCAGCGACCAAAGGACAGATAAGCCCCGGGGAGCTTTCTTT. This gives the protein CASSDQRTDKPRGAFF.